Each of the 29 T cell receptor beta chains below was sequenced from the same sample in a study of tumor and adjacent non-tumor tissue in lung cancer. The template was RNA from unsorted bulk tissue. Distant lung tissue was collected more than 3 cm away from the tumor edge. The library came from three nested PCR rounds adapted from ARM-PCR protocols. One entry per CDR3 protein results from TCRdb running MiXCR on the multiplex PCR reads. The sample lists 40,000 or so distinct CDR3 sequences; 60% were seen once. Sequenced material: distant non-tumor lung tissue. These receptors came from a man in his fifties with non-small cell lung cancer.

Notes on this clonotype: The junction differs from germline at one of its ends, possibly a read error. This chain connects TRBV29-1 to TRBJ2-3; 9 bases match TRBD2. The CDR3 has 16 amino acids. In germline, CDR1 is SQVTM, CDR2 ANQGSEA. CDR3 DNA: TGCAGCGTTGCACCCCATAGCGGGAGTTCCACAGATATGCAGTATTTT. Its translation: CSVAPHSGSSTDMQYF.

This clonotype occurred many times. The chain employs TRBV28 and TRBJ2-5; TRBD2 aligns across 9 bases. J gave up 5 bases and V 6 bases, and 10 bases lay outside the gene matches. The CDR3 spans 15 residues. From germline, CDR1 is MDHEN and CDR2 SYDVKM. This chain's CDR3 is CASSQLAGWGETQYF. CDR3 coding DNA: TGTGCCAGCAGCCAGCTAGCGGGATGGGGGGAGACCCAGTACTTC.

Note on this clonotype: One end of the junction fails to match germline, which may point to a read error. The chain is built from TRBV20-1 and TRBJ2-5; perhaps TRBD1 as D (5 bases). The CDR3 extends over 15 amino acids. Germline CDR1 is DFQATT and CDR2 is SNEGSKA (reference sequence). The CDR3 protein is CSARDGAGSQETRYF. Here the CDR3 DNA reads TGCAGTGCTAGAGATGGGGCAGGGTCCCAGGAGACCCGGTACTTC.

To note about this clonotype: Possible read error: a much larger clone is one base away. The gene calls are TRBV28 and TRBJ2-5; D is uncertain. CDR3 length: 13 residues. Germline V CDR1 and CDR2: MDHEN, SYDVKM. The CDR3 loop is CASSLPAQENQYF. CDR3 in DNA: TGTGCCAGCAGTTTACCCGCCCAAGAGAACCAGTACTTC.

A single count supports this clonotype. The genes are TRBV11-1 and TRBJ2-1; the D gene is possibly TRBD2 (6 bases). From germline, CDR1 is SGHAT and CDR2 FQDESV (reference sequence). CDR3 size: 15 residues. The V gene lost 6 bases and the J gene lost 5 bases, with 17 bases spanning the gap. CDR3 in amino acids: CASSIPTSPNNEQFF. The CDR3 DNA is TGTGCCAGCAGTATCCCGACTAGTCCTAACAATGAGCAGTTCTTC.

CDR3 residues: CASSPLREGVGVDTQYF. CDR3 bases: TGTGCCAGCAGCCCACTCAGGGAGGGGGTAGGGGTAGATACGCAGTATTTT. The rearrangement links TRBV28 to TRBJ2-3; D is possibly TRBD2 (7 bases). V was shortened by 6 bases and J by 5 bases, with 24 bases between the two germline ends. The germline V gene encodes CDR1 MDHEN and CDR2 SYDVKM. The CDR3 has 17 amino acids.

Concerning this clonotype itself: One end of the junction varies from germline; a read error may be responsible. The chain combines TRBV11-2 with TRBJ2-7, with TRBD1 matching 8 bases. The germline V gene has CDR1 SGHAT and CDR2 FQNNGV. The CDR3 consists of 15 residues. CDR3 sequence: CVSSSGTGRTDEHYF. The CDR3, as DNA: TGTGTCAGCAGCTCAGGGACAGGTAGAACCGACGAGCATTACTTC.

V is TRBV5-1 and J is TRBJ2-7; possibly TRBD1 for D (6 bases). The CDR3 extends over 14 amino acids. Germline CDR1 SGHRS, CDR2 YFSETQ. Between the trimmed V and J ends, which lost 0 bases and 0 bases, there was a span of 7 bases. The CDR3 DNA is TGCGCCAGCAGCTTGGCAGGGGTCTCCTACGAGCAGTACTTC. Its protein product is CASSLAGVSYEQYF.

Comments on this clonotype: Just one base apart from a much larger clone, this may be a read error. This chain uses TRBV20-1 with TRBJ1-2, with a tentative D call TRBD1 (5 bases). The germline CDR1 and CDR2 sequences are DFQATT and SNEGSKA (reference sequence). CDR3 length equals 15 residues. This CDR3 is CSDRDLGHLNYGYTF. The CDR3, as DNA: TGCAGTGATAGAGATCTCGGACACCTGAACTATGGCTACACCTTC.

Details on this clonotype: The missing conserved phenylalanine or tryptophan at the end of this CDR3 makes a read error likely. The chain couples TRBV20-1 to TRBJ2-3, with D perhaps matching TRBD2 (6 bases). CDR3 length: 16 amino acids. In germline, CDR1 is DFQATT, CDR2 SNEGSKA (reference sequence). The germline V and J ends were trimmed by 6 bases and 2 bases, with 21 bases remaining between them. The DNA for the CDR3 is TGCAGTGCGAGAAATGCCATCGGCGGGGACACAGATACGCAGTATCTT. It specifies CSARNAIGGDTDTQYL.

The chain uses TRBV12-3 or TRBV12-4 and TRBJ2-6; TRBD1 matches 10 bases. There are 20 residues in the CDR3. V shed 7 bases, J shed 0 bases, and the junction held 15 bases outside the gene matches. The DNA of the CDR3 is TGTGCCAGCAATATAGCCCAGGGACAGGGGACTCGCTCTGGGGCCAACGTCCTGACTTTC. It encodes CASNIAQGQGTRSGANVLTF.

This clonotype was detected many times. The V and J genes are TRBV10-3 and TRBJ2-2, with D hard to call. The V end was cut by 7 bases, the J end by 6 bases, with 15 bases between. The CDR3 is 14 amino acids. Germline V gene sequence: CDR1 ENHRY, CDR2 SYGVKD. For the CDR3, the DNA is TGTGCCATCACAAACAGCGACTTTTCCGGGGAGCTGTTTTTT. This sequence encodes CAITNSDFSGELFF.

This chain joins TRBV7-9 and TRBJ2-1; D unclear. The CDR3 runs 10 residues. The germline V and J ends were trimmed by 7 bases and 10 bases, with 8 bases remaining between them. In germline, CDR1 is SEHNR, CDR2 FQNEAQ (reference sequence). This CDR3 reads CASKSVEQFF. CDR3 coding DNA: TGTGCCAGCAAGTCCGTCGAGCAGTTCTTC.

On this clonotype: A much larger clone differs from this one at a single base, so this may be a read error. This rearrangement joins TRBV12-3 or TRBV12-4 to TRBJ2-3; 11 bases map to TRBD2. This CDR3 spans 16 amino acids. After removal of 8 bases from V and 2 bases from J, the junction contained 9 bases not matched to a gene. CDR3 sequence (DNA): TGTGCCAGCGGTTCCACGACTAGCGGGACCACAGATACGCAGTATTTT. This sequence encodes CASGSTTSGTTDTQYF.

CDR3 nucleotides: TGTGCCAGCTCGACGGACAGGGTGAACACTGAAGCTTTCTTT. Translation: CASSTDRVNTEAFF. The V gene is TRBV18, the J gene TRBJ1-1; 8 bases map to TRBD1. The CDR3 consists of 14 residues. V lost 6 bases and J lost 0; bases outside the gene matches: 3. In germline, CDR1 is KGHSH, CDR2 LQKENI.

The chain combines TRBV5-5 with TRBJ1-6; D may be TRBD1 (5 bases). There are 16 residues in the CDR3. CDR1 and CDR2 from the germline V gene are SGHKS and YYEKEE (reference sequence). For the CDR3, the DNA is TGTGACAGTAGTCTGCTGGGGGGAACCTATAATTCACCCCTCCACTTT. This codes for CDSSLLGGTYNSPLHF.

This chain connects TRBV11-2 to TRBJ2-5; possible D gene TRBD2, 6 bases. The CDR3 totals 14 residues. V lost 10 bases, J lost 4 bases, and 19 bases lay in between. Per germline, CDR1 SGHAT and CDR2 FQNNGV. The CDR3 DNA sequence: TGTGCCAACGGGGGTGGGGTCGTGGGAGAGACCCAGTACTTC. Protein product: CANGGGVVGETQYF.

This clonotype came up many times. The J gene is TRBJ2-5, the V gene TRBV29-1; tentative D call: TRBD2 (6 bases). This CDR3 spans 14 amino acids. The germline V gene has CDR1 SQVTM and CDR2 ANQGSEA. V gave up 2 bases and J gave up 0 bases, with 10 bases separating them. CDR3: CSVELARYQETQYF. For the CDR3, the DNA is TGCAGCGTTGAACTAGCGAGGTACCAAGAGACCCAGTACTTC.

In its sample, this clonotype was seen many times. CDR3 DNA: TGTGCCAGCAGTTATCGAGGTTACGGTCAGCCCCAGCATTTT. Protein sequence: CASSYRGYGQPQHF. The V gene is TRBV6-6, the J gene TRBJ1-5; no definite D call. The germline V gene encodes CDR1 MNHNY and CDR2 SVGAGI (reference sequence). The CDR3 spans 14 residues. V was clipped by 3 bases and J by 6 bases, with 12 bases between them.

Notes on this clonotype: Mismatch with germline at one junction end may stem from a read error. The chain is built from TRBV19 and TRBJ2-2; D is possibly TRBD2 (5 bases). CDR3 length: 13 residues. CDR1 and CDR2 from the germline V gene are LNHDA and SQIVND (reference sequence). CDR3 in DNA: TGTGCCAGTAGTATAGGGGGATCCGGGGAGTTGTTTTTT. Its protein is CASSIGGSGELFF.

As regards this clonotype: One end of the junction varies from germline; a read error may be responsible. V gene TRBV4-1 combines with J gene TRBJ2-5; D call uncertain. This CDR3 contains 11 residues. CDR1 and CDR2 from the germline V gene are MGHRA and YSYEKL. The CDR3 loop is CATSLEGVRHF. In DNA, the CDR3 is TGCGCCACCAGCCTAGAAGGTGTCCGGCACTTC.

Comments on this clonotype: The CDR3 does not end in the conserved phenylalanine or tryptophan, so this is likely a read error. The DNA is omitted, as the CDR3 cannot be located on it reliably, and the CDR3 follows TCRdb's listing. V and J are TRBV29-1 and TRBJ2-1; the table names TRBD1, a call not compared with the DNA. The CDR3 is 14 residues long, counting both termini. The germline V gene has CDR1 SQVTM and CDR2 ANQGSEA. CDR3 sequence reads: CSVGWTSVYNEQSS.

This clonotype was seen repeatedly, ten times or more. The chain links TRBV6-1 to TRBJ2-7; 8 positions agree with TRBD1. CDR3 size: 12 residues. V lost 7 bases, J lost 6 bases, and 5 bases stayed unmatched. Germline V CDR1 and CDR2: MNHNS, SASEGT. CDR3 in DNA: TGTGCCAGCAAGGACAGGGAGCGCGAGCAGTACTTC. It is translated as CASKDREREQYF.

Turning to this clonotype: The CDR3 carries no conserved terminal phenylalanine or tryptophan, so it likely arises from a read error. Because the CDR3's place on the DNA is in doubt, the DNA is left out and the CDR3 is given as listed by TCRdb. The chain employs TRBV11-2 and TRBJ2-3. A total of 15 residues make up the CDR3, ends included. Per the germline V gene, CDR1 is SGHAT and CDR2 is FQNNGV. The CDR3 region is CASSLMSPSTDTRYS.

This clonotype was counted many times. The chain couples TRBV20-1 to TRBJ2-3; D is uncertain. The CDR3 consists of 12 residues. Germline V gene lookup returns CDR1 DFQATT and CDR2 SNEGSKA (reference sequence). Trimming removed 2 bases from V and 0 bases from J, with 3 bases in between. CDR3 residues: CSARRSTDTQYF. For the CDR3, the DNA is TGCAGTGCTAGACGGAGCACAGATACGCAGTATTTT.

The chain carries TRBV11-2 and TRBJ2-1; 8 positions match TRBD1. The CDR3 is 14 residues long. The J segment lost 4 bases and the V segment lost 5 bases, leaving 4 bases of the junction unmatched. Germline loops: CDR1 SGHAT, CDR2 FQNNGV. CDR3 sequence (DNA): TGTGCCAGCAGCCCGCGGACAGGGTACAATGAGCAGTTCTTC. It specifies CASSPRTGYNEQFF.

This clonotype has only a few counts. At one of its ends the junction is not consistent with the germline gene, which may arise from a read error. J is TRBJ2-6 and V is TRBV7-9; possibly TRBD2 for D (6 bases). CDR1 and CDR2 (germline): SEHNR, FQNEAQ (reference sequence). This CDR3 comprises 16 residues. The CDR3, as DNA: TGTACCAGTAGCTTCGGGAGTCCCCTTGGGGCCAACGTCCTGACTTTC. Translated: CTSSFGSPLGANVLTF.

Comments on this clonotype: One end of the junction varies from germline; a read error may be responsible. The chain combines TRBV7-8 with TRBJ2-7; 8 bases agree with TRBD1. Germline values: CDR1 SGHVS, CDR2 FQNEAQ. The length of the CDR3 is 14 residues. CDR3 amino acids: CASRLAGGSYEQYF. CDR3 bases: TGTGCCAGTAGGTTAGCAGGGGGCTCCTATGAGCAGTACTTC.

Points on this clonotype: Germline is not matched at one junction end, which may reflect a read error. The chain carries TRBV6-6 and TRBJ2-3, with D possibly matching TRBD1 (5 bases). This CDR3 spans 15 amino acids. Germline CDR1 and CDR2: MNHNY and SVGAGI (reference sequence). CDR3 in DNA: TGTGCCAGCAGTTACTCTTACTGGGGCGCAGATACGCAGTATTTC. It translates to CASSYSYWGADTQYF.